One sample yielded the 15 T cell receptor beta chains listed below, sequenced in a study of blood T cell repertoires in COVID-19. Here immunoSEQ multiplex PCR was the method, and the copy in TCRdb shows in-frame clones only, minus some. The data show around 55,000 clones, about 91% seen once. Sequencing was done on a sample of peripheral blood. The receptor source for this set is a man aged 35 to 55 with COVID-19, enrolled during active disease.

This chain uses TRBV5-1 with TRBJ2-7; D remains unclear. The germline gives CDR1 SGHRS, CDR2 YFSETQ. The CDR3 extends over 12 amino acids. Trimming cost V 4 bases and J 6 bases, with 11 bases left between them. CDR3 nucleotide sequence: TGCGCCAGCAGCCGGAGTTCGGGCGAGCAGTACTTC. Translation gives CASSRSSGEQYF. The full variable domain, completed using reference TRBV5-1 and TRBJ2-7, is KAGVTQTPRYLIKTRGQQVTLSCSPISGHRSVSWYQQTPGQGLQFLFEYFSETQRNKGNFPGRFSGRQFSNSRSEMNVSTLELGDSALYLCASSRSSGEQYFGPGTRLTVT.

The rearrangement uses TRBV11-3 and TRBJ2-4, with D perhaps TRBD2 (5 bases). The germline V and J ends were trimmed by 3 bases and 5 bases, with 14 bases remaining between them. This CDR3 region has 15 residues. Germline V lookup: CDR1 SGHNT, CDR2 YENEEA. In DNA form, the CDR3 reads TGTGCCAGCAGCTTTCTTAGCGAGACGGAAAACATTCAGTACTTC. Amino acid sequence: CASSFLSETENIQYF.

As DNA, the CDR3 is TGTGCCAGCAGCCCCTCTCCCTACGAGCAGTACTTC. It is translated as CASSPSPYEQYF. The chain combines TRBV11-2 with TRBJ2-7; D uncertain. The V gene lost 5 bases and the J gene lost 2 bases, with 7 bases spanning the gap. The CDR3 sequence is 12 residues long. CDR1 and CDR2 from the germline V gene are SGHAT and FQNNGV. Variable domain in full (rest from reference TRBV11-2 and TRBJ2-7): EAGVAQSPRYKIIEKRQSVAFWCNPISGHATLYWYQQILGQGPKLLIQFQNNGVVDDSQLPKDRFSAERLKGVDSTLKIQPAKLEDSAVYLCASSPSPYEQYFGPGTRLTVT.

CDR3 sequence reads: CASSHQGLAGRNEQFF. CDR3 DNA sequence: TGTGCCAGCAGCCATCAGGGACTAGCGGGAAGAAATGAGCAGTTCTTC. This chain connects TRBV3-1 (or the pseudogene TRBV3-2) to TRBJ2-1; 13 positions match TRBD2. Germline V CDR1 and CDR2: LGHDT, YNNKEL (reference sequence). The CDR3 totals 16 residues. V lost 3 bases and J lost 7; bases outside the gene matches: 6.

The table lists this clone with a few counts. The chain joins TRBV7-9 to TRBJ1-1; D possibly corresponds to TRBD1 (6 bases). Trimming removed 2 bases from V and 4 bases from J, with 8 bases in between. The CDR3 is 13 amino acids. In germline, CDR1 is SEHNR, CDR2 FQNEAQ (reference sequence). The CDR3 here is CASSLQGGTEAFF. The CDR3, as DNA: TGTGCCAGCAGCTTACAAGGGGGCACTGAAGCTTTCTTT. Combining the CDR3 with reference TRBV7-9 and TRBJ1-1 gives the whole variable domain DTGVSQNPRHKITKRGQNVTFRCDPISEHNRLYWYRQTLGQGPEFLTYFQNEAQLEKSRLLSDRFSAERPKGSFSTLEIQRTEQGDSAMYLCASSLQGGTEAFFGQGTRLTVV.

CDR3 protein: CASSEGTDLYEQYF. In DNA, the CDR3 is TGTGCCAGCAGCGAAGGGACAGATCTCTACGAGCAGTACTTC. The rearrangement joins TRBV5-5 to TRBJ2-7; TRBD1 aligns across 7 bases. With 4 bases clipped from V and 3 bases from J, the junction kept 7 bases outside the gene matches. CDR1 and CDR2 (germline): SGHKS, YYEKEE (reference sequence). The CDR3 spans 14 residues.

The chain has TRBV7-9 and TRBJ1-1, with 7 bases that match TRBD1. Germline lookup yields CDR1 SEHNR and CDR2 FQNEAQ (reference sequence). The CDR3 is 14 residues long. The V segment lost 5 bases and the J segment 4 bases; nucleotides outside the gene matches: 7. CDR3 bases: TGTGCCAGCAGCCCCGGACAGGTAGGCACTGAAGCTTTCTTT. Its protein product is CASSPGQVGTEAFF. Using reference TRBV7-9 and TRBJ1-1 for the parts outside the CDR3, the full variable domain is DTGVSQNPRHKITKRGQNVTFRCDPISEHNRLYWYRQTLGQGPEFLTYFQNEAQLEKSRLLSDRFSAERPKGSFSTLEIQRTEQGDSAMYLCASSPGQVGTEAFFGQGTRLTVV.

The chain employs TRBV6-2 or TRBV6-3 and TRBJ1-2; TRBD1 matches 7 bases. The CDR3 runs 15 residues. The V gene end was trimmed by 4 bases and the J gene end by 4 bases; junction bases not matched to a gene: 9. Looked up from germline, CDR1 is MNHEY and CDR2 is SVGEGT. CDR3: CASSLTTGLVYGYTF. CDR3 DNA sequence: TGTGCCAGCAGTTTAACGACAGGGTTAGTCTATGGCTACACCTTC.

The V and J genes are TRBV11-2 and TRBJ2-5; D possibly corresponds to TRBD1 (6 bases). Germline-derived CDR1 and CDR2 are SGHAT and FQNNGV. The CDR3 extends over 15 amino acids. Trimming cost V 2 bases and J 6 bases, with 16 bases left between them. CDR3 sequence (DNA): TGTGCCAGCAGCTTAACGGCAGGGGACACGAAGACCCAGTACTTC. Residues: CASSLTAGDTKTQYF.

V usage is TRBV5-1 and J usage is TRBJ1-2, with a tentative D call TRBD1 (6 bases). The CDR3 extends over 16 amino acids. Trimming stripped 0 bases from V and 2 bases from J, with 14 bases between. Per germline, CDR1 SGHRS and CDR2 YFSETQ. This CDR3 is CASSLVGAGPNYGYTF. The DNA of the CDR3 is TGCGCCAGCAGCTTGGTGGGGGCCGGACCGAACTATGGCTACACCTTC. Looking up the rest from reference TRBV5-1 and TRBJ1-2 gives the full variable domain: KAGVTQTPRYLIKTRGQQVTLSCSPISGHRSVSWYQQTPGQGLQFLFEYFSETQRNKGNFPGRFSGRQFSNSRSEMNVSTLELGDSALYLCASSLVGAGPNYGYTFGSGTRLTVV.

This chain joins TRBV28 and TRBJ1-1; D is ambiguous. Germline V gene lookup returns CDR1 MDHEN and CDR2 SYDVKM. The CDR3 loop spans 12 amino acids. V was shortened by 7 bases and J by 1 base, with 7 bases between the two germline ends. The CDR3 here is CASISWNTEAFF. The CDR3 bases are TGTGCCAGCATTAGCTGGAACACTGAAGCTTTCTTT. The full variable domain, its missing parts supplied by reference TRBV28 and TRBJ1-1, is DVKVTQSSRYLVKRTGEKVFLECVQDMDHENMFWYRQDPGLGLRLIYFSYDVKMKEKGDIPEGYSVSREKKERFSLILESASTNQTSMYLCASISWNTEAFFGQGTRLTVV.

This chain uses TRBV19 with TRBJ2-2; maybe TRBD1 (5 bases). V lost 3 bases and J lost 0, with 11 bases in between. There are 16 residues in the CDR3. Germline V gene sequence: CDR1 LNHDA, CDR2 SQIVND (reference sequence). The CDR3 reads CASSIPGKPNTGELFF. In DNA, the CDR3 is TGTGCCAGTAGTATTCCAGGGAAGCCGAACACCGGGGAGCTGTTTTTT.

The rearrangement uses TRBV28 and TRBJ2-1; 9 bases agree with TRBD2. The V gene end was trimmed by 6 bases and the J gene end by 0 bases; junction bases not matched to a gene: 9. Germline CDR1 MDHEN, CDR2 SYDVKM. CDR3 length equals 17 residues. The chain's CDR3 is CASSPSGLASSYNEQFF. In DNA, the CDR3 is TGTGCCAGCAGCCCCAGTGGACTAGCGAGCTCCTACAATGAGCAGTTCTTC.

CDR3 bases: TGTGCCAGCAGTGAACTAGCGGGAGTAGACAATGAGCAGTTCTTC. It specifies CASSELAGVDNEQFF. This chain connects TRBV7-2 to TRBJ2-1; 11 nucleotides line up with TRBD2. Germline V gene lookup returns CDR1 SGHTA and CDR2 FQGNSA. The CDR3 is 15 residues long. Losses at the gene ends were 6 bases for V and 5 bases for J; bases not matched to a gene: 6.

The rearrangement uses TRBV15 and TRBJ2-5, with D possibly being TRBD2 (6 bases). V lost 6 bases to trimming and J lost 3 bases, with 11 bases between them. The germline gives CDR1 LNHNV, CDR2 YYDKDF (reference sequence). CDR3 length: 13 residues. The CDR3 sequence is CATSRGIEETQYF. The CDR3 nucleotides read TGTGCCACCAGTCGGGGGATCGAAGAGACCCAGTACTTC.